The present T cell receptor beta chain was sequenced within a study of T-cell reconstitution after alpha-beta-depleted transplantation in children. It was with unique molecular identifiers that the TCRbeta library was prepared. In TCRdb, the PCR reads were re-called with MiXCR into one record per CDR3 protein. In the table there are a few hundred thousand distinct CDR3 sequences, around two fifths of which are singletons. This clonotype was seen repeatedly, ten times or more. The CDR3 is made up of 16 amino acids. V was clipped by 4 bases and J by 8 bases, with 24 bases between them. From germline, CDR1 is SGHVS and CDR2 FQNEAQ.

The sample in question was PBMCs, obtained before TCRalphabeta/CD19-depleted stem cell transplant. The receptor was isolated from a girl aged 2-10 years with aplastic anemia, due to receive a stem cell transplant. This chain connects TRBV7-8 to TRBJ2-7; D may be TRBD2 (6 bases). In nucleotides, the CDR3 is TGTGCCAGCAGCTCCCCGGGATCTAGCGTTGCTACGAAGCAGTACTTC. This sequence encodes CASSSPGSSVATKQYF.